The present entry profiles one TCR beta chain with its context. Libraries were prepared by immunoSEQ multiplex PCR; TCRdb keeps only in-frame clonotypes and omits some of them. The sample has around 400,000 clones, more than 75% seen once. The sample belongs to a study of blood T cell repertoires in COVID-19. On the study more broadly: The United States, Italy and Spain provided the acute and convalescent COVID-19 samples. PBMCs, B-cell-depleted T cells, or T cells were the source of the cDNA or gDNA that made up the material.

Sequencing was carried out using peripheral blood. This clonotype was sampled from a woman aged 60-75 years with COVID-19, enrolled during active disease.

DNA of the CDR3: TGTGCCAGCTCACCAAAGGTAATAGCGGGGCCCACAGATACGCAGTATTTT. Translation: CASSPKVIAGPTDTQYF. This chain links TRBV18 with TRBJ2-3; 8 nucleotides line up with TRBD2. The CDR3 loop spans 17 amino acids. The junction had 9 bases not matched to a gene; V was cut back by 2 bases and J by 2 bases. Germline CDR1 and CDR2: KGHSH and LQKENI.